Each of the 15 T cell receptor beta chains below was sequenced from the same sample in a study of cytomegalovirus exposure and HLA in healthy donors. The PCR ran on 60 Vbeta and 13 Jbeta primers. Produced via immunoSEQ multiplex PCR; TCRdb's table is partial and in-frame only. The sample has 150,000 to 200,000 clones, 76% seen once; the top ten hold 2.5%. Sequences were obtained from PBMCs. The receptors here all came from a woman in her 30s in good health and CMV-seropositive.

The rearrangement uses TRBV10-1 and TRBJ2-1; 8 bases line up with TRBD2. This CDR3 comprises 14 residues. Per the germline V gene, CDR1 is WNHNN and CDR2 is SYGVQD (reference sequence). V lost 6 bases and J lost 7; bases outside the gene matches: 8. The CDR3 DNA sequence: TGCGCCAGCAGCGGGGGGGCTGGTGTGAATGAGCAGTTCTTC. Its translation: CASSGGAGVNEQFF.

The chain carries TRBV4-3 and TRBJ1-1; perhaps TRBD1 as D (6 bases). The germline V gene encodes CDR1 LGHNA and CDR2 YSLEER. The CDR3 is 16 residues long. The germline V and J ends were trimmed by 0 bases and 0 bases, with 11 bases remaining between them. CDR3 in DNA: TGCGCCAGCAGCCAAGAAACAGGGTCCATGAACACTGAAGCTTTCTTT. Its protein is CASSQETGSMNTEAFF.

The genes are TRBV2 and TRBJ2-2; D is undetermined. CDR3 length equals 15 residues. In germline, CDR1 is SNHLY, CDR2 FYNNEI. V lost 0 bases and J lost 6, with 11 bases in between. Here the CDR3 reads CASSEALGVSGELFF. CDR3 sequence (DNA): TGTGCCAGCAGTGAAGCGCTTGGAGTTTCCGGGGAGCTGTTTTTT.

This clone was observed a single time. As DNA, the CDR3 is TGTGCCAGCAGCTTCACGAGCGGGGGCTCCTACGAGCAGTACTTC. Its protein product is CASSFTSGGSYEQYF. The rearrangement joins TRBV7-2 to TRBJ2-7; 8 nucleotides agree with TRBD2. Germline lookup yields CDR1 SGHTA and CDR2 FQGNSA. Losses at the gene ends were 3 bases for V and 0 bases for J; bases not matched to a gene: 4. The CDR3 totals 15 residues.

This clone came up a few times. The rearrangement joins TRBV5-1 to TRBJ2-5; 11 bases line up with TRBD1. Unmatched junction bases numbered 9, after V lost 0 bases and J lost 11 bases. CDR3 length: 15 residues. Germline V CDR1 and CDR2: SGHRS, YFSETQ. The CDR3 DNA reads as TGCGCCAGCAGCTTGGGGACAGGGGGCTCGTATGAGCAGTACTTC. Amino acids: CASSLGTGGSYEQYF.

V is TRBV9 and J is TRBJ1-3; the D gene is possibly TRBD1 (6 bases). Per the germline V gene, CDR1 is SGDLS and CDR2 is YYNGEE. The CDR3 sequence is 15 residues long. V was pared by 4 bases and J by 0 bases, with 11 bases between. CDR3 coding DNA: TGTGCCAGCAGCTTACAGGGTAACTCTGGAAACACCATATATTTT. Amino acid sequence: CASSLQGNSGNTIYF.

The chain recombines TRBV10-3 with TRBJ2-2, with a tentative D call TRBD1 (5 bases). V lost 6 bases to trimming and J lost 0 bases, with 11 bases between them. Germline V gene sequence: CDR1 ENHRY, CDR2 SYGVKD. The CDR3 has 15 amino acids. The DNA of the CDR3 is TGTGCCATCAGCCAGGGAACAACGAACACCGGGGAGCTGTTTTTT. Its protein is CAISQGTTNTGELFF.

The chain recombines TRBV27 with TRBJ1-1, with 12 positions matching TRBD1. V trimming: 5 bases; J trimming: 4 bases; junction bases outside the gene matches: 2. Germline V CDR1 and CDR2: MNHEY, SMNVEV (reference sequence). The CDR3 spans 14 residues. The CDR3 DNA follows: TGTGCCAGCAGTAGGGACAGGGGGCCCACTGAAGCTTTCTTT. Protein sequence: CASSRDRGPTEAFF.

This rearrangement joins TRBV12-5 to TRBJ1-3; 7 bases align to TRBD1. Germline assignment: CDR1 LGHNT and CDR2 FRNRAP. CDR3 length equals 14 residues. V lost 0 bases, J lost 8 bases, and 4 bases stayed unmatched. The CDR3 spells CASGLVGRGDTIYF. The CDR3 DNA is TGTGCTAGTGGTTTGGTAGGCAGGGGGGACACCATATATTTT.

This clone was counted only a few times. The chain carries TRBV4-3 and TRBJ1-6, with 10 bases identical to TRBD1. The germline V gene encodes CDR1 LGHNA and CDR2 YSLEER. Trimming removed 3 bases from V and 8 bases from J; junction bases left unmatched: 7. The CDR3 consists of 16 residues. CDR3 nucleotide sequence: TGCGCCAGCAGCCAGGGGACCGGGACAGGGGATTCACCCCTCCACTTT. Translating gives CASSQGTGTGDSPLHF.

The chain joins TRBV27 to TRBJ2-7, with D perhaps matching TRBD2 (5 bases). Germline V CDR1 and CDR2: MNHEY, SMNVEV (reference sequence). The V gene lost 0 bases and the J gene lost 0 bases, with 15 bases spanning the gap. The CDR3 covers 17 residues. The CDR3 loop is CASSLSRGQGNSYEQYF. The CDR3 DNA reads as TGTGCCAGCAGTTTATCGCGAGGGCAAGGGAACTCCTACGAGCAGTACTTC.

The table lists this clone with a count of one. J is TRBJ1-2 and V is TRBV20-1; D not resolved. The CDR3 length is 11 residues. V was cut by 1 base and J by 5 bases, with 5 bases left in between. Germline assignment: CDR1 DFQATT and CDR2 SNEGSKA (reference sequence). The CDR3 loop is CSARGGYGYTF. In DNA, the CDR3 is TGCAGTGCTAGAGGAGGGTATGGCTACACCTTC.

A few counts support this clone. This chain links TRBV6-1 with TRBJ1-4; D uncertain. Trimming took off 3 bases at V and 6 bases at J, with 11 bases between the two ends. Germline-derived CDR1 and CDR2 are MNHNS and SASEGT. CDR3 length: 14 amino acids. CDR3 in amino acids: CASSDSTLHEKLFF. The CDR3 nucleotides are TGTGCCAGCAGTGACTCTACCCTACATGAAAAACTGTTTTTT.

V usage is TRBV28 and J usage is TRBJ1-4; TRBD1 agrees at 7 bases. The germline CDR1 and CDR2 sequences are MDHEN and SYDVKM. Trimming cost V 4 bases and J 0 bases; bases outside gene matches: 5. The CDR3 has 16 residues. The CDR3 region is CASSSTGQSTNEKLFF. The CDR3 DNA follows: TGTGCCAGCAGTTCGACGGGACAGTCAACTAATGAAAAACTGTTTTTT. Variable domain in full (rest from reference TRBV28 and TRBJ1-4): DVKVTQSSRYLVKRTGEKVFLECVQDMDHENMFWYRQDPGLGLRLIYFSYDVKMKEKGDIPEGYSVSREKKERFSLILESASTNQTSMYLCASSSTGQSTNEKLFFGSGTQLSVL.

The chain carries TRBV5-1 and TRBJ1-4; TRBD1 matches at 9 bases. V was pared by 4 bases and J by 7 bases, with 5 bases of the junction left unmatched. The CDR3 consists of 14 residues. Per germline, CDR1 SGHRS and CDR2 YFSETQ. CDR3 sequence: CASSLGTGPEKLFF. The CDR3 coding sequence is TGCGCCAGCAGCCTCGGGACAGGGCCTGAAAAACTGTTTTTT. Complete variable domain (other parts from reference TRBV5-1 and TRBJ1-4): KAGVTQTPRYLIKTRGQQVTLSCSPISGHRSVSWYQQTPGQGLQFLFEYFSETQRNKGNFPGRFSGRQFSNSRSEMNVSTLELGDSALYLCASSLGTGPEKLFFGSGTQLSVL.